This T cell receptor (beta chain) was captured by sequencing in a study of graft-versus-host responses after intestinal transplantation. Study-level background: Tacrolimus plus steroids were given to all recipients for 3 to 4 years, preceded by anti-thymocyte globulin induction.

As concerns this clone: Its cognate antigen is unknown.

Sequencing used immunoSEQ multiplex PCR; TCRdb keeps in-frame clones, though not all of them. The sample consists of 85,000 to 100,000 clones, less than 95% of them appearing once. This CDR3 spans 13 amino acids. Trimming removed 4 bases from V and 6 bases from J, with 14 bases in between. Germline V gives CDR1 SGHKS, CDR2 YYEKEE (reference sequence). This rearrangement joins TRBV5-5 to TRBJ2-7, with a weak D call TRBD2 (5 bases). This sequence originates from a human donor who was the organ donor for an intestinal transplant. The sample consisted of unstimulated CD8+ T cells sorted from spleen or lymph node cells, taken before transplant. CDR3 protein: CASSLGLTTEQYF. Here the CDR3 DNA reads TGTGCCAGCAGCCTGGGATTGACTACCGAGCAGTACTTC.